This TCR beta chain was obtained from a study of shared clonotypes between healthy human individuals. About the research overall: Each donor contributed plates that comprised three CD4 naive, three CD4 memory, two CD8 naive and one CD8 memory. Study-wide points: Rarefaction revealed incomplete sorted-subset sequencing despite large depth.

This clone has only one observation. What it binds is unknown. Other DNA sequences in the sample encode the same CDR3. In the sorted-subset replicate PCRs, 150 to 200 ng DNA, tens of thousands of T cell genomes, was used. Assay: immunoSEQ multiplex PCR; the TCRdb copy retains only in-frame clones and omits some. The sample has 2 million to 2.5 million clones, approximately 95% seen once. Sequenced material: naive CD4+ T cells from PBMCs. This sample's subset: CD45RA+ positively selected. The receptor was isolated from a man between 18 and 35 years old in good health. Some clones in this sample may be carry-over from other donors' samples.

The CDR3, as DNA: TGTGCCAGCAGCGTTCGGGGGACACTCACCGGGGAGCTGTTTTTT. It specifies CASSVRGTLTGELFF. The genes are TRBV9 and TRBJ2-2, with D perhaps given as TRBD1 or TRBD2 (6 bases each). Germline V gives CDR1 SGDLS, CDR2 YYNGEE. V was trimmed by 2 bases and J by 4 bases, leaving 12 bases between them. The CDR3 runs to 15 residues.